What follows are 14 T cell receptor beta chains derived from one specimen sequenced in a study of PD-L1 blockade in urothelial cancer. The sample's time point: peripheral blood 6 weeks after treatment start. TCRdb's table, derived via immunoSEQ multiplex PCR, lists solely in-frame clones and lacks some. The repertoire holds some 120,000 clones, with about 89% as singletons. The source was PBMCs, collected around atezolizumab (anti-PD-L1) treatment. These TCRs come from a man aged 60-69 years with urothelial cancer.

This chain joins TRBV4-2 and TRBJ2-5; no clear D. The germline gives CDR1 LGHNA, CDR2 YNFKEQ. The CDR3 has 11 residues. The V end was cut by 1 base, the J end by 5 bases, with 2 bases between. The CDR3 region is CASSQAETQYF. As DNA, the CDR3 is TGTGCCAGCAGCCAAGCGGAGACCCAGTACTTC.

This clone was detected once. The chain is built from TRBV5-4 and TRBJ2-7; 8 positions match TRBD2. The trim removed 4 bases at V and 1 base at J, leaving 7 bases unmatched. Germline V CDR1 and CDR2: SGHNT, YYREEE (reference sequence). CDR3 length: 15 residues. DNA of the CDR3: TGTGCCAGCAGCCCTGGGACTAGTCGGTCCTACGAGCAGTACTTC. This sequence encodes CASSPGTSRSYEQYF.

The chain couples TRBV7-2 to TRBJ2-5; D may be TRBD2 (5 bases). The CDR3 has 13 amino acids. Germline lookup yields CDR1 SGHTA and CDR2 FQGNSA. V was shortened by 5 bases and J by 1 base, with 8 bases between the two germline ends. The CDR3 DNA sequence: TGTGCCAGCAGCCTGAGCGGCCAAGAGACCCAGTACTTC. Its protein product is CASSLSGQETQYF.

The V gene is TRBV5-4, the J gene TRBJ2-7; TRBD1 agrees at 7 bases. Per germline, CDR1 SGHNT and CDR2 YYREEE (reference sequence). V lost 0 bases and J lost 3; bases outside the gene matches: 3. The CDR3 consists of 14 residues. The DNA for the CDR3 is TGTGCCAGCAGCTTGGACAGGGGAAACTACGAGCAGTACTTC. Translation gives CASSLDRGNYEQYF.

The chain employs TRBV6-4 and TRBJ1-5, with D perhaps matching TRBD1 (5 bases). This CDR3 region has 15 residues. CDR1 and CDR2 (germline): MRHNA, SNTAGT. The V end lost 6 bases, the J end lost 4 bases, and 16 bases lay between the germline ends. CDR3 loop: CASSQSVDSNQPQHF. CDR3 DNA sequence: TGTGCCAGCAGCCAATCCGTCGACAGTAATCAGCCCCAGCATTTT.

This chain connects TRBV21-1 to TRBJ1-5; TRBD1 is the table's D call and was not checked against the DNA. TRBV21-1 is described as a pseudogene. The CDR3 totals 17 residues. Written as DNA, the CDR3 is TGTGCCAGCAGCAAAGACGGACAGGACGATAGCAATCAGCCCCAGCATTTT. Translating gives CASSKDGQDDSNQPQHF.

The rearrangement links TRBV14 to TRBJ2-2; 15 nucleotides match TRBD2. Trimming at V came to 1 base and at J to 7 bases, leaving 10 bases not matched to a gene. Germline V lookup: CDR1 SGHDN, CDR2 FVKESK. The CDR3 spans 19 residues. CDR3 loop: CASSQAPPGLAGGGGELFF. DNA of the CDR3: TGTGCCAGCAGCCAAGCACCACCGGGACTAGCGGGAGGAGGCGGGGAGCTGTTTTTT.

This chain uses TRBV2 with TRBJ1-4, with D possibly matching TRBD1 (6 bases). V shed 2 bases and J shed 2 bases, with 9 bases lying between them. Germline lookup yields CDR1 SNHLY and CDR2 FYNNEI. The CDR3 length is 15 residues. The CDR3 region has the DNA TGTGCCAGCAGTGAACAGGGGTTCACTAATGAAAAACTGTTTTTT. Its protein is CASSEQGFTNEKLFF.

The chain has TRBV5-1 and TRBJ1-1; tentatively, D is TRBD1 (5 bases). Germline lookup yields CDR1 SGHRS and CDR2 YFSETQ. V was trimmed by 2 bases and J by 5 bases, leaving 13 bases between them. CDR3 length: 14 residues. The CDR3 here is CASSFSGLGTEAFF. In DNA form, the CDR3 reads TGCGCCAGCAGCTTTTCAGGGCTAGGGACTGAAGCTTTCTTT.

The chain carries TRBV28 and TRBJ2-7; 11 bases agree with TRBD2. CDR3 length equals 16 residues. V was clipped by 5 bases and J by 11 bases; unmatched bases: 17. Germline values: CDR1 MDHEN, CDR2 SYDVKM. Here the CDR3 reads CASSPIGASGRSLEYF. In nucleotides, the CDR3 is TGTGCCAGCAGTCCCATCGGAGCTAGCGGGAGGAGTTTGGAGTACTTC.

The rearrangement joins TRBV5-5 to TRBJ2-1; 10 bases line up with TRBD1. The CDR3 is 15 residues long. The trim removed 5 bases at V and 6 bases at J, leaving 8 bases unmatched. CDR1 SGHKS and CDR2 YYEKEE come from the germline V gene (reference sequence). In DNA, the CDR3 is TGTGCCAGCAGATTTCCATGGACAGGGGGCAATGAGCAGTTCTTC. Translation gives CASRFPWTGGNEQFF.

This clone was counted once. The chain employs TRBV7-2 and TRBJ1-2, with D maybe TRBD1 (5 bases). The CDR3 totals 14 residues. CDR1 is SGHTA, CDR2 FQGNSA, per germline. Trimming stripped 3 bases from V and 7 bases from J, with 15 bases between. CDR3 sequence: CASSFSAGYRGYTF. In nucleotides, the CDR3 is TGTGCCAGCAGCTTCTCGGCAGGGTATCGTGGCTACACCTTC.

This chain uses TRBV9 with TRBJ2-7, with TRBD2 as a possible D gene (6 bases). The CDR3 spans 15 residues. V lost 2 bases to trimming and J lost 1 base, with 13 bases between them. From germline, CDR1 is SGDLS and CDR2 YYNGEE. CDR3 amino acids: CASSVTAGPSYEQYF. DNA of the CDR3: TGTGCCAGCAGCGTGACCGCGGGGCCGTCCTACGAGCAGTACTTC.

This chain connects TRBV10-2 to TRBJ2-3; the D gene is possibly TRBD1 (6 bases). The CDR3 spans 13 residues. The V end was cut by 8 bases, the J end by 2 bases, with 11 bases between. Looked up from germline, CDR1 is WSHSY and CDR2 is SAAADI. The CDR3 region has the DNA TGCGCCAGCGTAGGACAGATCACAGATACGCAGTATTTT. Encoded protein: CASVGQITDTQYF.